The rows below give T cell receptor beta chains drawn from one sample of a study of cytomegalovirus exposure and HLA in healthy donors. TCRdb's copy holds only in-frame clones and misses some; the assay was immunoSEQ multiplex PCR. The data include about 58,000 clones; the top ten clones carry roughly 2.1%. The source material was PBMCs. The receptor set was obtained from a woman aged 18-29 years in good health and CMV-seronegative. The CDR3 runs from the conserved cysteine through the conserved F or W. D genes are given only for firm matches.

>TRBV15|TRBD1|15|TRBJ2-7
CATSRNPGQGYEQYF
TGTGCCACCAGCAGAAACCCGGGACAGGGGTACGAGCAGTACTTC
>TRBV7-9|TRBD2|16|TRBJ2-7
CASSLASGGYSYEQYF
TGTGCCAGCAGCCTAGCTAGCGGGGGTTACTCCTACGAGCAGTACTTC
>TRBV15|TRBD2|16|TRBJ2-3
CATSRQNRRGTDTQYF
TGTGCCACCAGCAGGCAGAACCGGCGGGGGACAGATACGCAGTATTTT
>TRBV29-1|TRBD1|13|TRBJ2-7
CSVQTGRVLEQYF
TGCAGCGTTCAGACAGGGCGAGTTCTCGAGCAGTACTTC
>TRBV29-1|.|11|TRBJ1-1
CSVWTDTEAFF
TGCAGCGTGTGGACAGACACTGAAGCTTTCTTT
>TRBV5-4|.|14|TRBJ1-6
CASSLEQGSTPLHF
TGTGCCAGCAGCTTGGAACAGGGTTCGACACCCCTCCACTTT
>TRBV6-5|TRBD2|14|TRBJ2-7
CASRGAGSSYEQYF
TGTGCCAGCAGAGGAGCGGGGTCCTCCTACGAGCAGTACTTC
>TRBV7-9|TRBD2|16|TRBJ2-1
CASSFLAGGLGDEQFF
TGTGCCAGCAGCTTCCTAGCGGGGGGGCTCGGGGATGAGCAGTTCTTC
>TRBV5-6|.|14|TRBJ2-2
CASSFSTPNGELFF
TGTGCCAGCAGCTTTTCCACTCCAAACGGGGAGCTGTTTTTT
>TRBV13|.|15|TRBJ1-2
CASSSNGEVTYGYTF
TGTGCCAGCAGCTCTAATGGGGAGGTGACCTATGGCTACACCTTC
>TRBV18|.|15|TRBJ1-2
CASSPLRDFNYGYTF
TGTGCCAGCTCACCACTCAGGGATTTCAACTATGGCTACACCTTC
>TRBV28|TRBD2|16|TRBJ2-7
CASTITGGTRAYEQYF
TGTGCCAGCACTATCACGGGGGGGACTCGAGCCTACGAGCAGTACTTC
>TRBV7-3|.|15|TRBJ2-7
CASSPRSPPPYEQYF
TGTGCCAGCAGCCCACGGAGCCCCCCCCCGTACGAGCAGTACTTC
>TRBV5-1|TRBD2|18|TRBJ2-1
CASSLERTSGGYYNEQFF
TGCGCCAGCAGCTTGGAGAGGACTAGCGGGGGGTATTACAATGAGCAGTTCTTC
>TRBV5-4|TRBD1|14|TRBJ2-3
CASSLVGGADTQYF
TGTGCCAGCAGCTTGGTAGGGGGCGCGGATACGCAGTATTTT
>TRBV7-2|.|11|TRBJ2-3
CARSPGDTQYF
TGTGCCAGAAGCCCGGGGGATACGCAGTATTTT